This T cell receptor (beta chain) was found in a study of blood T cell repertoires in COVID-19. Study-wide context: Sites in the United States, Italy and Spain provided acute and convalescent COVID-19 samples. T cells, B-cell-depleted T cells, or PBMCs supplied cDNA or gDNA.

The CDR3 length is 16 residues. Germline V CDR1 and CDR2: MDHEN, SYDVKM. V was pared by 3 bases and J by 0 bases, with 7 bases of the junction left unmatched. Original analysis: Amplification of reference gene primers provided the estimated nucleated cell counts. Clones were read by immunoSEQ multiplex PCR, and TCRdb kept only the in-frame ones, dropping some. For V, J and clone size, that table is used; D and trimming come from the DNA. The sample has about 74,000 clones; around 90% are singletons. A single count supports this clone. The TCR originated in a middle-aged man with acute or convalescent COVID-19. The chain joins TRBV28 to TRBJ1-2; 7 bases agree with TRBD1. Specimen: peripheral blood. CDR3 sequence: CASSLVGTAANYGYTF. CDR3 DNA sequence: TGTGCCAGCAGTTTGGTCGGGACAGCTGCTAACTATGGCTACACCTTC.